These 16 T cell receptor beta chains were all obtained from the same sample, sequenced in a study of blood T cell repertoires in COVID-19. TCRdb's table, derived via immunoSEQ multiplex PCR, lists solely in-frame clones and lacks some. This sample yields approximately 90,000 clones, of which about 91% are seen a single time; over 0.45% belongs to the top ten. Sequencing was done on a sample of peripheral blood. Every receptor here comes from a man aged 60 to 75 with acute or convalescent COVID-19.

The chain uses TRBV10-3 and TRBJ2-5; 12 bases match TRBD2. Germline V CDR1 and CDR2: ENHRY, SYGVKD. Trimming cost V 2 bases and J 13 bases; bases outside gene matches: 5. CDR3 length equals 13 residues. Written as DNA, the CDR3 is TGTGCCATCAGTGAGCTAGCGGGAGGGCCGGCGTACTTC. Amino acid sequence: CAISELAGGPAYF.

The V gene is TRBV13, the J gene TRBJ2-7, with TRBD2 matching over 14 bases. The germline CDR1 and CDR2 sequences are PRHDT and FYEKMQ (reference sequence). V trimming: 4 bases; J trimming: 2 bases; junction bases outside the gene matches: 7. This CDR3 contains 17 residues. In nucleotides, the CDR3 is TGTGCCAGCAGCTCGGGGACTAGCGGGAGTCTGACCTACGAGCAGTACTTC. This codes for CASSSGTSGSLTYEQYF.

J is TRBJ1-3 and V is TRBV5-1; possibly TRBD1 for D (5 bases). This CDR3 is 14 amino acids long. Trimming took 8 bases from V and 6 from J, leaving 18 bases between them. Germline CDR1 reads SGHRS; CDR2 reads YFSETQ. The CDR3 DNA follows: TGCGCCAGTGGCCCTGGGGGGTTTGAAAACACCATATATTTT. Translated, it gives CASGPGGFENTIYF.

J is TRBJ2-7 and V is TRBV28, with 13 bases that match TRBD2. The CDR3 totals 15 residues. Germline V CDR1 and CDR2: MDHEN, SYDVKM. The junction had 9 bases not matched to a gene; V was cut back by 6 bases and J by 7 bases. The CDR3 DNA follows: TGTGCCAGCAGGACCCAGGGACTAGCGGGAAGAGAGCAGTACTTC. It codes for CASRTQGLAGREQYF.

The chain's CDR3 is CASSSRGQILRHEQYF. CDR3 nucleotides: TGTGCCAGCAGCTCTAGGGGCCAGATTCTTCGGCACGAGCAGTACTTC. This chain links TRBV21-1 with TRBJ2-7; TRBD1 reflects the table's D call only, with no check against the DNA. TRBV21-1 is labeled a pseudogene. The CDR3 is 16 amino acids.

This sequence joins TRBV11-2 and TRBJ2-1, with 10 bases fitting TRBD2. The CDR3 spans 15 residues. The trim removed 3 bases at V and 2 bases at J, leaving 1 base unmatched. Germline CDR1 reads SGHAT; CDR2 reads FQNNGV. In DNA form, the CDR3 reads TGTGCCAGCAGCTTGGGACTAGCGCCCTACAATGAGCAGTTCTTC. It translates to CASSLGLAPYNEQFF.

This chain links TRBV6-5 with TRBJ2-1, with 8 bases identical to TRBD1. J lost 5 bases, V lost 6 bases, and 6 bases had no gene match. Germline V gives CDR1 MNHEY, CDR2 SVGAGI. This CDR3 contains 14 residues. CDR3 DNA: TGTGCCAGCAGACTACAGGGGGGTCACAATGAGCAGTTCTTC. Translation gives CASRLQGGHNEQFF.

The chain is built from TRBV28 and TRBJ1-2; D might be TRBD1 (6 bases). With 6 bases removed from V and 8 bases from J, the gap between germline ends came to 13 bases. Germline values: CDR1 MDHEN, CDR2 SYDVKM. This CDR3 comprises 12 residues. The CDR3 here is CASRDSTWGYTF. CDR3 sequence (DNA): TGTGCCAGCAGGGACAGTACTTGGGGCTACACCTTC.

The chain carries TRBV11-2 and TRBJ2-7, with 9 bases matching TRBD2. The CDR3 length is 15 residues. The germline V gene encodes CDR1 SGHAT and CDR2 FQNNGV. The trim removed 5 bases at V and 1 base at J, leaving 6 bases unmatched. The CDR3 loop is CASSPFLAGSYEQYF. CDR3 coding DNA: TGTGCCAGCAGCCCATTTCTAGCGGGATCCTACGAGCAGTACTTC. The entire variable domain, with the rest obtained from reference TRBV11-2 and TRBJ2-7, is as follows: EAGVAQSPRYKIIEKRQSVAFWCNPISGHATLYWYQQILGQGPKLLIQFQNNGVVDDSQLPKDRFSAERLKGVDSTLKIQPAKLEDSAVYLCASSPFLAGSYEQYFGPGTRLTVT.

This rearrangement joins TRBV14 to TRBJ1-1; 10 positions agree with TRBD1. This CDR3 is built from 17 residues. Germline assignment: CDR1 SGHDN and CDR2 FVKESK. V was pared by 2 bases and J by 4 bases, with 10 bases of the junction left unmatched. The CDR3 DNA is TGTGCCAGCAGCCAAACTCCTACCGGGACAGGGGTCACTGAAGCTTTCTTT. Encoded protein: CASSQTPTGTGVTEAFF.

The chain joins TRBV7-9 to TRBJ2-3; 7 nucleotides align to TRBD1. V gave up 0 bases and J gave up 4 bases; unmatched junction bases: 4. The CDR3 totals 15 residues. Germline CDR1 SEHNR, CDR2 FQNEAQ (reference sequence). The CDR3 DNA sequence: TGTGCCAGCAGCTTAGCGGGACAGATTCCAGATACGCAGTATTTT. Residues: CASSLAGQIPDTQYF.

This clone was recorded only once. The chain couples TRBV5-4 to TRBJ1-1; TRBD1 matches at 7 bases. Per germline, CDR1 SGHNT and CDR2 YYREEE (reference sequence). With 3 bases clipped from V and 3 bases from J, the junction kept 5 bases outside the gene matches. This CDR3 has 14 amino acids. The CDR3 here is CASSYTGVDTEAFF. The CDR3 DNA sequence: TGTGCCAGCAGCTATACAGGGGTTGACACTGAAGCTTTCTTT.

This rearrangement joins TRBV28 to TRBJ2-3; D remains unclear. V was shortened by 3 bases and J by 3 bases, with 13 bases between the two germline ends. The CDR3 loop spans 15 amino acids. Germline V gene sequence: CDR1 MDHEN, CDR2 SYDVKM. The CDR3 loop is CASSFQQAQTDTQYF. CDR3 sequence (DNA): TGTGCCAGCAGTTTTCAGCAGGCACAAACAGATACGCAGTATTTT.

This clone was seen a handful of times. This chain joins TRBV11-2 and TRBJ2-7; 11 bases map to TRBD2. The CDR3 runs 16 residues. V lost 4 bases and J lost 4; bases outside the gene matches: 9. Looked up from germline, CDR1 is SGHAT and CDR2 is FQNNGV. CDR3 sequence: CASSSSTSGKTYEQYF. CDR3 nucleotides: TGTGCCAGCAGCTCCTCGACTAGCGGGAAGACATACGAGCAGTACTTC.

This chain uses TRBV30 with TRBJ1-2; TRBD1 aligns across 7 bases. Germline loops: CDR1 GTSNPN, CDR2 SVGIG (reference sequence). This CDR3 has 13 residues. The trim removed 2 bases at V and 4 bases at J, leaving 4 bases unmatched. The CDR3 sequence is CAWSRQGPYGYTF. The CDR3 DNA reads TGTGCCTGGAGTCGACAGGGACCCTATGGCTACACCTTC.

The chain is built from TRBV2 and TRBJ2-7, with D unresolved. The CDR3 runs to 15 residues. CDR1 and CDR2 (germline): SNHLY, FYNNEI. V lost 2 bases, J lost 2 bases, and 13 bases lay in between. This CDR3 is CASSEISVLAYEQYF. In nucleotides, the CDR3 is TGTGCCAGCAGTGAAATCTCAGTCCTGGCCTACGAGCAGTACTTC.